The 6 T cell receptor beta chains below were found in one sample sequenced in a study of T cell responses to AZD1222 COVID-19 vaccine. Using immunoSEQ multiplex PCR, the repertoire was profiled, and TCRdb retains in-frame clones only, with some absent. The table records approximately 97,000 clones, about four fifths of them present only once. The starting material was peripheral blood, obtained on day 0 of AZD1222 vaccination. The receptors originated from an adult in good health.

This clone was observed a single time. The chain combines TRBV7-2 with TRBJ2-5, with D perhaps TRBD1 (6 bases). Trimming removed 5 bases from V and 5 bases from J, with 12 bases in between. CDR1 is SGHTA and CDR2 is FQGNSA in the germline V gene. CDR3 length equals 13 residues. DNA for the CDR3: TGTGCCAGCAGCCGGGGACATTGGGAGACCCAGTACTTC. It codes for CASSRGHWETQYF.

V is TRBV30 and J is TRBJ1-5; possible D gene TRBD1, 6 bases. V was trimmed by 0 bases and J by 7 bases, leaving 16 bases between them. CDR3 length: 15 amino acids. CDR1 and CDR2 (germline): GTSNPN, SVGIG (reference sequence). CDR3 DNA sequence: TGTGCCTGGAGTGTAAAGGGGGTGTGGGGGCAGCCCCAGCATTTT. Translation gives CAWSVKGVWGQPQHF.

A single count supports this clone. The chain employs TRBV12-3 or TRBV12-4 and TRBJ1-1; maybe TRBD1 (6 bases). V lost 6 bases and J lost 8, with 16 bases in between. This CDR3 contains 13 residues. The CDR3 reads CASSPDRTKEAFF. The CDR3 coding sequence is TGTGCCAGCAGCCCCGACAGGACCAAGGAAGCTTTCTTT.

V and J are TRBV10-3 and TRBJ2-3; perhaps TRBD2 as D (8 bases). The V end was cut by 4 bases, the J end by 5 bases, with 16 bases between. The germline V gene encodes CDR1 ENHRY and CDR2 SYGVKD. The CDR3 is made up of 15 amino acids. The CDR3 nucleotides read TGTGCCATCAGTGGACAGGGAGCGGGAGTAGATACGCAGTATTTT. This encodes CAISGQGAGVDTQYF.

V is TRBV2 and J is TRBJ1-5; D gene ambiguous. CDR3 length: 14 residues. The V gene's germline CDR1 is SNHLY and CDR2 FYNNEI. V was trimmed by 2 bases and J by 5 bases, leaving 10 bases between them. The CDR3 DNA follows: TGTGCCAGCAGTGAAATATCCGCAGATCAGCCCCAGCATTTT. Translation: CASSEISADQPQHF.

V gene TRBV6-2 or TRBV6-3 combines with J gene TRBJ2-5; weak D call: TRBD2 (6 bases). In germline, CDR1 is MNHEY, CDR2 SVGEGT. V lost 2 bases and J 5 bases, leaving 12 bases between the germline ends. The CDR3 extends over 14 amino acids. The CDR3 loop is CASSYPTRGETQYF. For the CDR3, the DNA is TGTGCCAGCAGTTACCCCACCCGGGGGGAGACCCAGTACTTC.